These 5 T cell receptor beta chains originate from one sample sequenced in a study of beta chain features in type 1 diabetes. Study-level findings and limits: Type 1 diabetes patients had moderately but significantly shorter TCRB CDR3s in all four CD4+ subsets.

Of the isolated RNA, all was reverse transcribed, and so the sequenced material was expressed TCRB transcripts. Clones were sequenced by immunoSEQ multiplex PCR, and TCRdb holds only the in-frame ones, with some missing. The sample holds under 400,000 clones, over 9.5% seen once. No antigens are known for them. Material: naive CD4+ T cells from blood. The receptors originated from a woman aged 18-29 years with type 1 diabetes.

There are a few counts of this clone. One junction end does not reproduce the germline sequence, and a read error may be involved. This sequence joins TRBV11-2 and TRBJ1-4; maybe TRBD1 (5 bases). Germline CDR1 is SGHAT and CDR2 is FQNNGV. This CDR3 has 13 residues. CDR3: CASSKDPASTGGF. CDR3 nucleotide sequence: TGTGCCAGCAGCAAGGACCCCGCTTCTACGGGGGGTTTT.

The chain recombines TRBV10-3 with TRBJ2-1; 12 positions match TRBD2. Trimming at V came to 4 bases and at J to 4 bases, leaving 5 bases not matched to a gene. Germline CDR1 reads ENHRY; CDR2 reads SYGVKD. The CDR3 loop spans 16 amino acids. The CDR3 nucleotides read TGTGCCATCAGTGTGCCTCTAGCGGGAGGGTACAATGAGCAGTTCTTC. Protein: CAISVPLAGGYNEQFF.

V and J are TRBV15 and TRBJ2-7, with D possibly TRBD1 on 6 matching bases. Trimming took off 3 bases at V and 2 bases at J, with 11 bases between the two ends. Germline CDR1 is LNHNV and CDR2 is YYDKDF (reference sequence). The CDR3 has 14 residues. The CDR3: CATSSYRVPYEQYF. CDR3 DNA sequence: TGTGCCACCAGCAGCTACAGGGTTCCCTACGAGCAGTACTTC.

The J gene is TRBJ2-3, the V gene TRBV30; D is unresolved. Trimming took 7 bases from V and 0 from J, leaving 14 bases between them. Germline V gene sequence: CDR1 GTSNPN, CDR2 SVGIG (reference sequence). This CDR3 contains 14 residues. CDR3 region: CASPSPDSTDTQYF. The CDR3 DNA sequence: TGTGCCTCTCCCTCGCCAGATAGCACAGATACGCAGTATTTT.

This clone occurred a few times. This chain links TRBV10-3 with TRBJ2-2; D remains unclear. The CDR3 has 15 residues. Trimming stripped 4 bases from V and 0 bases from J, with 9 bases between. Per the germline V gene, CDR1 is ENHRY and CDR2 is SYGVKD. DNA for the CDR3: TGTGCCATCAGTGGCCCCCAGACGAACACCGGGGAGCTGTTTTTT. Translation: CAISGPQTNTGELFF.